Listed here are 23 T cell receptor beta chains from one sample, sequenced in a study of shared clonotypes between healthy human individuals. The repertoire was sequenced with immunoSEQ multiplex PCR; TCRdb's copy has only in-frame clones and lacks some. The table lists approximately 500,000 clones, 95% to 97% of them singletons. Sequenced material: naive CD4+ T cells sorted from blood. The sample's subset: CD45RA+ positively selected. The origin of the receptors is a woman under 40 in good health.

This clone was detected only once. This chain connects TRBV5-4 to TRBJ2-7, with D hard to call. The V and J ends lost 4 bases and 1 base respectively, with 15 bases between them. Germline V lookup: CDR1 SGHNT, CDR2 YYREEE (reference sequence). The CDR3 totals 15 residues. The CDR3 sequence is CASSRSAGPSYEQYF. For the CDR3, the DNA is TGTGCCAGCAGCAGATCCGCAGGCCCGTCCTACGAGCAGTACTTC.

The rearrangement uses TRBV30 and TRBJ2-7; tentatively, D is TRBD2 (5 bases). From germline, CDR1 is GTSNPN and CDR2 SVGIG (reference sequence). Trimming left V 3 bases short and J 2 bases short, with 11 bases between. The CDR3 loop spans 13 amino acids. For the CDR3, the DNA is TGTGCCTGGAGGACCCGGGATACCTACGAGCAGTACTTC. The encoded protein is CAWRTRDTYEQYF.

This clone was counted once. The V and J genes are TRBV2 and TRBJ2-5; the D gene could be TRBD1 or TRBD2 (5 bases each). Trimming removed 10 bases at V and 4 bases at J, with 16 bases between. CDR1 is SNHLY, CDR2 FYNNEI, per germline. The CDR3 runs 13 residues. The CDR3 DNA follows: TGTGCCATCCGAAGAGGGGAAGGAGAGACCCAGTACTTC. It specifies CAIRRGEGETQYF.

This chain connects TRBV7-9 to TRBJ2-7; perhaps D is TRBD1 or TRBD2 (5 bases each). The ends were cut back, 1 base at V and 6 bases at J, with 16 bases in the middle. There are 15 residues in the CDR3. Germline loops: CDR1 SEHNR, CDR2 FQNEAQ (reference sequence). The CDR3, as DNA: TGTGCCAGCAGCTTAGAGAGGGGTCTGGGTATCGAGCAGTACTTC. Encoded protein: CASSLERGLGIEQYF.

The chain joins TRBV7-9 to TRBJ1-2, with TRBD1 matching over 8 bases. V was pared by 2 bases and J by 0 bases, with 2 bases of the junction left unmatched. The CDR3 loop spans 15 amino acids. The germline V gene encodes CDR1 SEHNR and CDR2 FQNEAQ (reference sequence). The CDR3 sequence: CASSLRQGTNYGYTF. The CDR3 coding sequence is TGTGCCAGCAGCTTAAGACAGGGGACTAACTATGGCTACACCTTC.

CDR3 DNA sequence: TGTGCCAGCAGCTTACTGGGGACAGCCCGCTCTGGAAACACCATATATTTT. Residues: CASSLLGTARSGNTIYF. The rearrangement links TRBV7-2 to TRBJ1-3; 7 bases are a match to TRBD1. The CDR3 sequence is 17 residues long. The V and J ends lost 2 bases and 0 bases, in that order; junction bases with no gene match: 7. The germline CDR1 and CDR2 sequences are SGHTA and FQGNSA.

V is TRBV28 and J is TRBJ2-7, with 9 positions matching TRBD2. Germline CDR1 and CDR2: MDHEN and SYDVKM. V was pared by 4 bases and J by 7 bases, with 11 bases of the junction left unmatched. The CDR3 sequence is 15 residues long. CDR3 in amino acids: CASSWGPASGVEQYF. The CDR3 DNA is TGTGCCAGCAGTTGGGGCCCAGCTAGCGGGGTGGAGCAGTACTTC. The variable domain in full, with the rest retrieved from reference TRBV28 and TRBJ2-7, is DVKVTQSSRYLVKRTGEKVFLECVQDMDHENMFWYRQDPGLGLRLIYFSYDVKMKEKGDIPEGYSVSREKKERFSLILESASTNQTSMYLCASSWGPASGVEQYFGPGTRLTVT.

This rearrangement joins TRBV4-1 to TRBJ2-1; a possible D gene is TRBD1 (5 bases). This CDR3 is built from 15 residues. Trimming pared 1 base from V and 3 bases from J, leaving 10 bases between. The germline CDR1 and CDR2 sequences are MGHRA and YSYEKL. The CDR3 here is CASSQGDRGYNEQFF. CDR3 DNA: TGCGCCAGCAGCCAAGGCGACAGAGGCTACAATGAGCAGTTCTTC.

DNA for the CDR3: TGCGCCAGCAGCTTGGTAGCGCTTACTACCTACGAGCAGTACTTC. It codes for CASSLVALTTYEQYF. V usage is TRBV5-1 and J usage is TRBJ2-7; D is possibly TRBD2 (5 bases). The CDR3 has 15 residues. Germline loops: CDR1 SGHRS, CDR2 YFSETQ. Trimming took off 0 bases at V and 2 bases at J, with 12 bases between the two ends.

The rearrangement joins TRBV6-6 to TRBJ2-3; D might be TRBD1 or TRBD2, each matching 5 bases. The CDR3 totals 16 residues. Germline assignment: CDR1 MNHNY and CDR2 SVGAGI (reference sequence). Trimming took off 5 bases at V and 1 base at J, with 16 bases between the two ends. DNA for the CDR3: TGTGCCAGCAGTCCCGGGACGGCCTATGGCACAGATACGCAGTATTTT. Its translation is CASSPGTAYGTDTQYF.

The CDR3 sequence is CASSLGLRLYEQYF. In DNA form, the CDR3 reads TGTGCCAGCAGCTTGGGACTACGCCTCTACGAGCAGTACTTC. The J gene is TRBJ2-7, the V gene TRBV11-2, with 7 bases lining up with TRBD2. Trimming cost V 3 bases and J 3 bases; bases outside gene matches: 5. The germline V gene encodes CDR1 SGHAT and CDR2 FQNNGV. The CDR3 totals 14 residues.

The chain links TRBV19 to TRBJ2-2, with 9 nucleotides matching TRBD2. The CDR3 is 15 amino acids. Germline CDR1 reads LNHDA; CDR2 reads SQIVND (reference sequence). V dropped 7 bases and J dropped 3; count of bases not matched to a gene: 6. The CDR3 DNA reads as TGTGCCAGTAAAGAATTAGCGGGAGACACCGGGGAGCTGTTTTTT. It specifies CASKELAGDTGELFF.

The chain joins TRBV4-1 to TRBJ2-3, with D unclear. CDR3 length: 14 residues. Trimming removed 2 bases from V and 2 bases from J, with 8 bases in between. CDR1 and CDR2 from the germline V gene are MGHRA and YSYEKL. DNA for the CDR3: TGCGCCAGCAGCCAATTGCAGAACACAGATACGCAGTATTTT. Its protein product is CASSQLQNTDTQYF.

This chain uses TRBV7-2 with TRBJ2-1, with a possible D match to TRBD2 (6 bases). The germline CDR1 and CDR2 sequences are SGHTA and FQGNSA. CDR3 size: 15 residues. Between the trimmed V and J ends, which lost 4 bases and 9 bases, there was a span of 19 bases. CDR3 residues: CASSSPGTYITEQFF. CDR3 DNA sequence: TGTGCCAGCAGCTCCCCCGGGACTTATATAACTGAGCAGTTCTTC.

V gene TRBV7-3 combines with J gene TRBJ2-5; no clear D. CDR3 length: 14 residues. Germline CDR1 reads SGHTA; CDR2 reads FQGTGA. V was cut by 5 bases and J by 11 bases, with 21 bases left in between. The CDR3 protein is CASSGLGPGSKQYF. The DNA of the CDR3 is TGTGCCAGCAGCGGCTTGGGTCCGGGTTCGAAGCAGTACTTC. Looking up the rest from reference TRBV7-3 and TRBJ2-5 gives the full variable domain: GAGVSQTPSNKVTEKGKYVELRCDPISGHTALYWYRQSLGQGPEFLIYFQGTGAADDSGLPNDRFFAVRPEGSVSTLKIQRTERGDSAVYLCASSGLGPGSKQYFGPGTRLLVL.

In DNA, the CDR3 is TGTGCCAGTAGTGATGGCAGGGGGGACGAGCAGTACTTC. This sequence encodes CASSDGRGDEQYF. The chain couples TRBV19 to TRBJ2-7; a weak D match, TRBD1 (7 bases). CDR1 and CDR2 (germline): LNHDA, SQIVND (reference sequence). V was cut by 5 bases and J by 5 bases, with 13 bases left in between. CDR3 size: 13 residues.

The rearrangement uses TRBV6-5 and TRBJ1-2, with TRBD1 as a possible D gene (5 bases). Germline V lookup: CDR1 MNHEY, CDR2 SVGAGI. The CDR3 loop spans 15 amino acids. V gave up 8 bases and J gave up 0 bases, with 16 bases separating them. The CDR3 loop is CASSSRGAANYGYTF. The DNA of the CDR3 is TGTGCCAGCTCGAGCCGGGGCGCCGCTAACTATGGCTACACCTTC.

The V call is TRBV6-6, the J call TRBJ2-5, with 11 bases identical to TRBD2. The CDR3 contains 14 residues. Germline CDR1 reads MNHNY; CDR2 reads SVGAGI (reference sequence). Losses at the gene ends were 4 bases for V and 4 bases for J; bases not matched to a gene: 2. CDR3 nucleotides: TGTGCCAGCAGTTTTCTAGCGGGAGGAGAGACCCAGTACTTC. Protein sequence: CASSFLAGGETQYF.

The chain uses TRBV7-2 and TRBJ1-4; D perhaps matches TRBD1 (6 bases). CDR3 length: 15 residues. V lost 1 base, J lost 5 bases, and 11 bases lay in between. The germline V gene encodes CDR1 SGHTA and CDR2 FQGNSA. The CDR3 protein is CASSLVGTLNEKLFF. The CDR3, as DNA: TGTGCCAGCAGCTTAGTCGGGACACTGAATGAAAAACTGTTTTTT.

V is TRBV6-6 and J is TRBJ2-7; no definite D call. The CDR3 is 11 residues long. Per the germline V gene, CDR1 is MNHNY and CDR2 is SVGAGI (reference sequence). Trimming pared 5 bases from V and 1 base from J, leaving 3 bases between. The CDR3, as DNA: TGTGCCAGCAGTCCATCCTACGAGCAGTACTTC. It codes for CASSPSYEQYF.

The chain uses TRBV29-1 and TRBJ1-1; possibly TRBD1 for D (5 bases). This CDR3 has 17 amino acids. V lost 6 bases, J lost 3 bases, and 26 bases lay in between. Germline-derived CDR1 and CDR2 are SQVTM and ANQGSEA. Written as DNA, the CDR3 is TGCAGCGTCCCATCCCTTGCAGGGCCGCTCTCCTACACTGAAGCTTTCTTT. Amino acid sequence: CSVPSLAGPLSYTEAFF.

V is TRBV6-1 and J is TRBJ2-1, with D possibly matching TRBD2 (6 bases). This CDR3 contains 15 residues. In germline, CDR1 is MNHNS, CDR2 SASEGT. V lost 7 bases and J 3 bases, leaving 16 bases between the germline ends. The CDR3 loop is CASTFSGILYNEQFF. The CDR3 DNA follows: TGTGCCAGCACCTTTAGCGGAATACTCTACAATGAGCAGTTCTTC.

The count of this clone is one. Here the CDR3 DNA reads TGTGCCATCACTCGAGGGGACACTGAAGCTTTCTTT. Translated, it gives CAITRGDTEAFF. V is TRBV10-3 and J is TRBJ1-1; weak D call: TRBD1 (5 bases). With 7 bases removed from V and 3 bases from J, the gap between germline ends came to 9 bases. CDR1 ENHRY and CDR2 SYGVKD come from the germline V gene. The CDR3 is 12 amino acids.